These T cell receptor beta chains were read from a single sample in a study of CDR3 diversity in severe acne. TCRdb used MiXCR to reprocess the PCR reads, holding one entry per CDR3 protein. Of under 100,000 distinct CDR3 sequences in the sample, around 50% are singletons; the top ten hold roughly a tenth. The source material was blood. The receptors here all came from a male donor in good health, serving as a control. CDR3s include the opening cysteine and the closing phenylalanine or tryptophan. Where a row states a size, it is once, few, many or the class of an expanded clone; other rows omit it.

V gene: TRBV6-5
J gene: TRBJ2-5
clone size: NA
CDR3 protein: CASSYRGTGLRETQYF

V gene: TRBV5-1
J gene: TRBJ1-4
clone size: NA
CDR3 protein: CASSFGLPNEKLFF

V gene: TRBV10-3
J gene: TRBJ1-1
clone size: NA
CDR3 protein: CAGRRDQSTEAFF

V gene: TRBV5-1
J gene: TRBJ2-7
clone size: NA
CDR3 protein: CASSLRQGNIYEQYF

V gene: TRBV30
J gene: TRBJ1-1
clone size: few
CDR3 protein: CAWSALGGTRNTEAFF

V gene: TRBV20-1
J gene: TRBJ1-4
clone size: NA
CDR3 protein: CSASSELGQGVEKLFF

V gene: TRBV20-1
J gene: TRBJ1-5
clone size: once
CDR3 protein: CSAHRVGQGFQPQHF

V gene: TRBV12-3/TRBV12-4
J gene: TRBJ1-1
clone size: NA
CDR3 protein: CASRRRETTEAFF

V gene: TRBV12-3/TRBV12-4
J gene: TRBJ2-5
clone size: NA
CDR3 protein: CASRQGSETQYF

V gene: TRBV25-1
J gene: TRBJ1-2
clone size: NA
CDR3 protein: CASGEFDRGIDYGYTF

V gene: TRBV7-9
J gene: TRBJ2-1
clone size: medium-sized
CDR3 protein: CASSLGLAPNEQFF

V gene: TRBV25-1
J gene: TRBJ1-2
clone size: NA
CDR3 protein: CASSQTGGHYGYTF

V gene: TRBV3-1
J gene: TRBJ2-7
clone size: NA
CDR3 protein: CASSSRLAGYEQYF

V gene: TRBV7-9
J gene: TRBJ2-2
clone size: NA
CDR3 protein: CASSLMGVPTGELFF

V gene: TRBV6-4
J gene: TRBJ2-3
clone size: NA
CDR3 protein: CASSATAGVTDTQYF

V gene: TRBV2
J gene: TRBJ1-2
clone size: few
CDR3 protein: CASSETKVDYGYTF

V gene: TRBV6-6
J gene: TRBJ2-7
clone size: medium-sized
CDR3 protein: CASSYSTSLDEQYF

V gene: TRBV4-2
J gene: TRBJ1-5
clone size: NA
CDR3 protein: CASSQEGTVDQPQHF

V gene: TRBV4-1
J gene: TRBJ1-2
clone size: many
CDR3 protein: CASSQEGQVQYGYTF

V gene: TRBV10-2
J gene: TRBJ2-5
clone size: NA
CDR3 protein: CASSLRGGGETQYF

V gene: TRBV25-1
J gene: TRBJ1-4
clone size: NA
CDR3 protein: CASSQGEKLFF

V gene: TRBV5-1
J gene: TRBJ2-7
clone size: NA
CDR3 protein: CASSEDGGTYERYF

V gene: TRBV6-2/TRBV6-3
J gene: TRBJ2-7
clone size: many
CDR3 protein: CASSPAGTSGSHASYEQYF

V gene: TRBV7-9
J gene: TRBJ2-5
clone size: once
CDR3 protein: CASSATGGAETQYF

V gene: TRBV10-3
J gene: TRBJ1-2
clone size: few
CDR3 protein: CAISESTGAYGYTF

V gene: TRBV5-8
J gene: TRBJ2-3
clone size: many
CDR3 protein: CASSLNGQGTDTQYF

V gene: TRBV5-4
J gene: TRBJ1-2
clone size: NA
CDR3 protein: CASSSDRQGSPSILVMGLDYGYTF

V gene: TRBV2
J gene: TRBJ2-5
clone size: many
CDR3 protein: CASSEDRAGSETQYF

V gene: TRBV13
J gene: TRBJ2-2
clone size: many
CDR3 protein: CASSQETTGELFF

V gene: TRBV20-1
J gene: TRBJ1-5
clone size: few
CDR3 protein: CSARDNQGNQPQHF

V gene: TRBV10-3
J gene: TRBJ2-3
clone size: few
CDR3 protein: CAISVGGSGGTDTQYF

V gene: TRBV7-9
J gene: TRBJ2-1
clone size: NA
CDR3 protein: CASSLATGGGVHEQFF

V gene: TRBV27
J gene: TRBJ2-2
clone size: NA
CDR3 protein: CASGTSGELFF

V gene: TRBV7-9
J gene: TRBJ2-6
clone size: NA
CDR3 protein: CTSNPSRTSGANVLTF

V gene: TRBV25-1
J gene: TRBJ2-7
clone size: NA
CDR3 protein: CASSVEFRGNRNEQYF

V gene: TRBV20-1
J gene: TRBJ1-2
clone size: NA
CDR3 protein: CSANSTGERTPGSCGYTF

V gene: TRBV25-1
J gene: TRBJ2-7
clone size: few
CDR3 protein: CASSKTSGYEQYF